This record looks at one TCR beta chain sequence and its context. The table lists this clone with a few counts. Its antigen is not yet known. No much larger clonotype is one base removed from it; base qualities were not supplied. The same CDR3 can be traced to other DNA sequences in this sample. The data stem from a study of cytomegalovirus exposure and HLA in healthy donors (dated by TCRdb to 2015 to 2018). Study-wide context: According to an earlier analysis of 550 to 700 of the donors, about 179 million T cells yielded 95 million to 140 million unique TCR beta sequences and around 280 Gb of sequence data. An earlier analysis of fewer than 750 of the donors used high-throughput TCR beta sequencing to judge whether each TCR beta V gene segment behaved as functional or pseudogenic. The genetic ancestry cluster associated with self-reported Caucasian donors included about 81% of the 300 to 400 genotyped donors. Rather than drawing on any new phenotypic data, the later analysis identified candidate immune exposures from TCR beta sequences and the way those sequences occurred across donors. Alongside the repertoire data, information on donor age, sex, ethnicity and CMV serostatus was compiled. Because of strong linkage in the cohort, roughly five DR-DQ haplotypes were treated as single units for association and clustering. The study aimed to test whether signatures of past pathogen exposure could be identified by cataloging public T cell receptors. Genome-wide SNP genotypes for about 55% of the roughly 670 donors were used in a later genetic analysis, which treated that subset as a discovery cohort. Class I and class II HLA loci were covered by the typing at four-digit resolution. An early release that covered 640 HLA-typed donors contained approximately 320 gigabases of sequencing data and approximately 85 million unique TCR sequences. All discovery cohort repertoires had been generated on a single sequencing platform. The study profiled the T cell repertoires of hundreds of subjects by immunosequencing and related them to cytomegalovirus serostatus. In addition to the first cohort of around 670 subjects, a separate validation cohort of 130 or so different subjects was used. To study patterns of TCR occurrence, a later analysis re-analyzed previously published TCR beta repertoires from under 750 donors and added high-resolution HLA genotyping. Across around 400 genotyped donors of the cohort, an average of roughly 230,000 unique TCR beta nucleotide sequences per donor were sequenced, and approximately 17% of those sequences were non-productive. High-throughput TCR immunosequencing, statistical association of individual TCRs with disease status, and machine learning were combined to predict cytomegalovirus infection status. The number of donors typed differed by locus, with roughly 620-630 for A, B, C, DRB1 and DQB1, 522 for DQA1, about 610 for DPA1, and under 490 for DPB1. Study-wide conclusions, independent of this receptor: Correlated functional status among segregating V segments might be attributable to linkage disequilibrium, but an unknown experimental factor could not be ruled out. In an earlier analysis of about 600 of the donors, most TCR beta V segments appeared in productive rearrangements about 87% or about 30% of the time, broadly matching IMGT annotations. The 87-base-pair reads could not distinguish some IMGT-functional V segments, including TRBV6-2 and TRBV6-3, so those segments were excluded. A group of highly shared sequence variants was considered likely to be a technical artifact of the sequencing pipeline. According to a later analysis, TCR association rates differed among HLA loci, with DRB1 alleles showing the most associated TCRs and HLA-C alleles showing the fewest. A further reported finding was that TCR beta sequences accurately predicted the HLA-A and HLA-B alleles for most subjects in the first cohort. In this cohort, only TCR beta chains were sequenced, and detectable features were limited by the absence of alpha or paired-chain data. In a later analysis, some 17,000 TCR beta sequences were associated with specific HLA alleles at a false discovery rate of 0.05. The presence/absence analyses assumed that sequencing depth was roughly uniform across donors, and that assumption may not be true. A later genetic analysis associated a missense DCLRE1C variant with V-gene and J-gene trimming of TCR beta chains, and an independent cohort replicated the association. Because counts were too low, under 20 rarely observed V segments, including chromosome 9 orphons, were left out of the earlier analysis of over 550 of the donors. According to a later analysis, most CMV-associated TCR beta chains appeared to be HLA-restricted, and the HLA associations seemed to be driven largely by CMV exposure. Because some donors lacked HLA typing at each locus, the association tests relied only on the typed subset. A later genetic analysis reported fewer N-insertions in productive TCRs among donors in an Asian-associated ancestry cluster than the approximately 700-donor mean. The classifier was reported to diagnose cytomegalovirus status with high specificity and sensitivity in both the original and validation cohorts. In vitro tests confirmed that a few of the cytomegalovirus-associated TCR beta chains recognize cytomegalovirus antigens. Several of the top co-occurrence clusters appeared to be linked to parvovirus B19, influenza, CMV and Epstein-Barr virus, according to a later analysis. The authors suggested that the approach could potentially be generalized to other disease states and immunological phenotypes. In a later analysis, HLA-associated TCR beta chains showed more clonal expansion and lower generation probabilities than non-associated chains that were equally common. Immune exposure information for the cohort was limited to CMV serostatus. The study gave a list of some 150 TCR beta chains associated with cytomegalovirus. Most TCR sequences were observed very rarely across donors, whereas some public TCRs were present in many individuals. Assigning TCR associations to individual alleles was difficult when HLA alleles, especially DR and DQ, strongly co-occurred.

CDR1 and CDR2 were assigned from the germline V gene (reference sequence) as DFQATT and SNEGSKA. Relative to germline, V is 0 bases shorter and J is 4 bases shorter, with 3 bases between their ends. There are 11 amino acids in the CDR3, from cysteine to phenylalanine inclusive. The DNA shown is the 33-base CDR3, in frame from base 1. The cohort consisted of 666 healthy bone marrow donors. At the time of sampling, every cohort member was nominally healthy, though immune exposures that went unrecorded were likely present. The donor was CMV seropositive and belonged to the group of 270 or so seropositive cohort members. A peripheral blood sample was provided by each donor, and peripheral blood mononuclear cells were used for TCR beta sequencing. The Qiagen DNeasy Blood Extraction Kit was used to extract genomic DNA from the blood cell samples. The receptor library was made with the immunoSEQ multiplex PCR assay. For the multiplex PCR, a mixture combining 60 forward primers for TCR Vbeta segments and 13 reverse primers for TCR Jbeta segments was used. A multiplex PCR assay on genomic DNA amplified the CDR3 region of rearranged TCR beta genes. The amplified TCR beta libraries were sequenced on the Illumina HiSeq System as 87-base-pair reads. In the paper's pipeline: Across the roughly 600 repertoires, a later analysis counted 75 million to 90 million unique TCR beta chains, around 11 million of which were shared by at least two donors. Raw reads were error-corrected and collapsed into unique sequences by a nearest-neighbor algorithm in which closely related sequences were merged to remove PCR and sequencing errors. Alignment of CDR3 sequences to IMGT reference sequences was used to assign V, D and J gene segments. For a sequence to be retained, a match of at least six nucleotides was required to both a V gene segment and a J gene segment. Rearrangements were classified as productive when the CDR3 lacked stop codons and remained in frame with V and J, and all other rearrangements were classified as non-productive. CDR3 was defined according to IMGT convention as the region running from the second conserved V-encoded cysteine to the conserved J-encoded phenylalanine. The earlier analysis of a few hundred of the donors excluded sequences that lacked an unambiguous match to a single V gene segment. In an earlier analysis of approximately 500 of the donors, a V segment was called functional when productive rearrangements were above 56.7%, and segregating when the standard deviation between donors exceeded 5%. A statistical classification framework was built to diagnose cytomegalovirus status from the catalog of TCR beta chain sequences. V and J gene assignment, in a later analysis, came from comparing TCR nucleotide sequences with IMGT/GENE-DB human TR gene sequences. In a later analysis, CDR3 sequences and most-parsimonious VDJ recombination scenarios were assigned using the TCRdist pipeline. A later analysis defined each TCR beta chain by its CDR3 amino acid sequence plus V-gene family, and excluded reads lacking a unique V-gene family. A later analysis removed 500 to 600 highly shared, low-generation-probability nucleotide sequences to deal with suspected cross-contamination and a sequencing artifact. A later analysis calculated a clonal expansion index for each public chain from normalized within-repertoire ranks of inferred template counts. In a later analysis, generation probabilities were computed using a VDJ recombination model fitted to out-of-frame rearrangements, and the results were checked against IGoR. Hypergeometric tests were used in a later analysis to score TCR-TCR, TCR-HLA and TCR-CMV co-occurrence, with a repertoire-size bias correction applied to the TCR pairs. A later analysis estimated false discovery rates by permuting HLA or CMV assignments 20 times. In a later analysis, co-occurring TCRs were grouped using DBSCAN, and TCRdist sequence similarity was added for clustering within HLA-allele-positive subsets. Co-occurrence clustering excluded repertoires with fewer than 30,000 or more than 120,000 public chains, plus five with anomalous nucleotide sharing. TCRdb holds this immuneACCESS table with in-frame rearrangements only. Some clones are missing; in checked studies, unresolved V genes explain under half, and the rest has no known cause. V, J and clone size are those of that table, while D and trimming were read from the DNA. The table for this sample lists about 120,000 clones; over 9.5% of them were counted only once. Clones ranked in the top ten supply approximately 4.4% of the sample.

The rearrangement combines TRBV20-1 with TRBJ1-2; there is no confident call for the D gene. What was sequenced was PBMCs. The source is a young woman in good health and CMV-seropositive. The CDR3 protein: CSARDLYGYTF. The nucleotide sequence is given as TGCAGTGCTAGAGACCTCTATGGCTACACCTTC.